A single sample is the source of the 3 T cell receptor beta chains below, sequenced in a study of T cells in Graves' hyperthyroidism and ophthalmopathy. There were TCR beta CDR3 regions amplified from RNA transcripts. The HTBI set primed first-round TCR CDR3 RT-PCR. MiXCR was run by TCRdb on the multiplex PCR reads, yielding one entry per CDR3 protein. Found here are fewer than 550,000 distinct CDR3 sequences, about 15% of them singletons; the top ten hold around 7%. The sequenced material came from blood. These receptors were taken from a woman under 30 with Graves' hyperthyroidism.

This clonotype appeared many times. The DNA of the CDR3 is TGTGCCAGCAGGCCACCGGGACTAGCTCGGGATAAGCAGTTCTTC. Amino acid sequence: CASRPPGLARDKQFF. V usage is TRBV5-4 and J usage is TRBJ2-1, with 9 bases identical to TRBD2. The CDR3 runs to 15 residues. J was trimmed by 11 bases and V by 5 bases; bases with no gene match: 14. Looked up from germline, CDR1 is SGHNT and CDR2 is YYREEE (reference sequence). The entire variable domain, with the rest obtained from reference TRBV5-4 and TRBJ2-1, is as follows: ETGVTQSPTHLIKTRGQQVTLRCSSQSGHNTVSWYQQALGQGPQFIFQYYREEENGRGNFPPRFSGLQFPNYSSELNVNALELDDSALYLCASRPPGLARDKQFFGPGTRLTVL.

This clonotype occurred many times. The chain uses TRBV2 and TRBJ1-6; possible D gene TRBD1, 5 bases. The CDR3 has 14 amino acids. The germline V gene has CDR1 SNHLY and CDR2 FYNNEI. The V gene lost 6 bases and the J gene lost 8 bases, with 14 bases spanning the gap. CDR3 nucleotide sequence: TGTGCCAGCAGGGCCAGAGACAGAGATTCACCCCTCCACTTT. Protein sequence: CASRARDRDSPLHF. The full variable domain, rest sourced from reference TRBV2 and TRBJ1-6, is EPEVTQTPSHQVTQMGQEVILRCVPISNHLYFYWYRQILGQKVEFLVSFYNNEISEKSEIFDDQFSVERPDGSNFTLKIRSTKLEDSAMYFCASRARDRDSPLHFGNGTRLTVT.

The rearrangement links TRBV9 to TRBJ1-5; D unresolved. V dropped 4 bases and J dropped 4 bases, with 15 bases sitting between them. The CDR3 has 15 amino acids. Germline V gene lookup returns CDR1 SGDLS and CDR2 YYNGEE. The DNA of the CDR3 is TGTGCCAGCAGCTTAAGAGGAGATCCGAATCAGCCCCAGCATTTT. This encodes CASSLRGDPNQPQHF. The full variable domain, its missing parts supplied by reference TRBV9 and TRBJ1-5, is DSGVTQTPKHLITATGQRVTLRCSPRSGDLSVYWYQQSLDQGLQFLIQYYNGEERAKGNILERFSAQQFPDLHSELNLSSLELGDSALYFCASSLRGDPNQPQHFGDGTRLSIL.